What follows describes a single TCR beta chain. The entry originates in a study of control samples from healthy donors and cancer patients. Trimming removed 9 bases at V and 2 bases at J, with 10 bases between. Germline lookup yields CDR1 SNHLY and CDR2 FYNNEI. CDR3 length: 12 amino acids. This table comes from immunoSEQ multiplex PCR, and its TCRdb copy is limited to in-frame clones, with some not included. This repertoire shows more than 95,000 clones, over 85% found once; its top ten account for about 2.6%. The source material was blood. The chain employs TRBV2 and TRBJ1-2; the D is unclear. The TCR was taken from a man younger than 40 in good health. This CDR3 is CASYPVNYGYTF. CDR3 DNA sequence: TGTGCCAGTTATCCAGTGAACTATGGCTACACCTTC.